A selection of T cell receptor beta chains follows, all from one sample in a study of shared clonotypes between healthy human individuals. The repertoire was sequenced with immunoSEQ multiplex PCR; TCRdb's copy has only in-frame clones and lacks some. The sample has a few hundred thousand clones; about 80% are singletons. Sequenced material: PBMCs. The receptor set was obtained from a woman aged 35 to 49 in good health. Some clones in this sample may be carry-over from other donors' samples. Both conserved end residues are part of each CDR3. D genes are given only for firm matches. Clone size is shown for a subset of rows, as once, few, many or a class of expanded clone.

>TRBV19|.|TRBJ2-4|few
TGTGCCAGTAGTATTCGAGCCGGTGCAGCTGGATACATTCAGTACTTC
CASSIRAGAAGYIQYF
>TRBV4-3|TRBD2|TRBJ2-1|.
TGCGCCAGCAGCCCGGCTAGCGGGAGTGGGAATGAGCGGTTCTTC
CASSPASGSGNERFF
>TRBV18|TRBD1|TRBJ1-5|.
TGTGCCAGCTCACCACAGGGGGCGAACCAGCCCCAGCATTTT
CASSPQGANQPQHF
>TRBV5-1|TRBD2|TRBJ2-3|.
TGCGCCAGCAGAGAGACTAGCGAAGATACGCAGTATTTT
CASRETSEDTQYF
>TRBV6-1|.|TRBJ2-7|.
TGTGCCAGCGCCAGCGGTTTCTCCTACGAGCAGTACTTC
CASASGFSYEQYF
>TRBV18|.|TRBJ2-2|.
TGTGCCAGCTCACCCCAGGTCGGGGGCACCGGGGAGCTGTTTTTT
CASSPQVGGTGELFF
>TRBV30|TRBD2|TRBJ2-2|.
TGTGCCTGGGGTGGGACTAGCTTAATCGGGGAGCTGTTTTTT
CAWGGTSLIGELFF
>TRBV28|TRBD1|TRBJ1-2|many
TGTGCCACCAAACCCGACAGGGCTGGCTACACCTTC
CATKPDRAGYTF
>TRBV19|TRBD2|TRBJ2-3|few
TGTGCCAGTAGTACCCTTGTCGGGGGGGCAGATACGCAGTATTTT
CASSTLVGGADTQYF
>TRBV18|.|TRBJ1-2|.
TGTGCCAGCTCACCGTGGGTCCAAGGCTACACCTTC
CASSPWVQGYTF
>TRBV10-3|.|TRBJ1-1|.
TGTGCCATCAGTGAACTGGGAGGTTACGACACTGAAGCTTTCTTT
CAISELGGYDTEAFF
>TRBV11-3|.|TRBJ2-5|.
TGTGCCAGCAGCTCCCGGGAGCAAGAGACCCAGTACTTC
CASSSREQETQYF
>TRBV6-1|TRBD1|TRBJ2-2|few
TGTGCCAGCAGGGACAGGGGGGACACCGGGGAGCTGTTTTTT
CASRDRGDTGELFF
>TRBV30|TRBD1|TRBJ1-4|.
TGTGCCGCGACAGGGGATGAAAAACTGTTTTTT
CAATGDEKLFF
>TRBV7-2|.|TRBJ1-2|.
TGTGCCAGCAGCTTCCGCTTCCGAAACTATGGCTACACCTTC
CASSFRFRNYGYTF
>TRBV7-3|.|TRBJ2-5|.
TGTGCCAGCAGCTTAGGCTTAGGCCGCCAAGAGACCCAGTACTTC
CASSLGLGRQETQYF
>TRBV19|TRBD2|TRBJ2-1|.
TGTGCCAGTAGTATACTAGCGGGAGGTGAGCAGTTCTTC
CASSILAGGEQFF
>TRBV28|TRBD1|TRBJ2-3|many
TGTGCCAGCGGACCGGGACAGGGGAGCGACACAGATACGCAGTATTTT
CASGPGQGSDTDTQYF
>TRBV7-8|.|TRBJ2-5|many
TGTGCCAGCAGCCCCACAGGAAACCAAGAGACCCAGTACTTC
CASSPTGNQETQYF
>TRBV6-4|.|TRBJ1-5|.
TGTGCCAGCAGTGAGGGTACGGGGCAGCCCCAGCATTTT
CASSEGTGQPQHF
>TRBV27|.|TRBJ2-3|.
TGTGCCAGCAGTTTAGGGGGGAGGCGCACAGATACGCAGTATTTT
CASSLGGRRTDTQYF
>TRBV7-7|TRBD2|TRBJ2-5|.
TGTGCTAGCAGCTTAGCGGGAGTGAGAGAGACCCAGTACTTC
CASSLAGVRETQYF
>TRBV6-1|.|TRBJ2-7|.
TGTGCCAGCAGTGACCTAGCCCTCGGATCCTACGAGCAGTACTTC
CASSDLALGSYEQYF
>TRBV11-2|TRBD1|TRBJ2-1|.
TGTGCCAGCAGCTTAGATCTTCTCTTTCTGGACAGGGGTCGGGGTGAGCAGTTCTTC
CASSLDLLFLDRGRGEQFF
>TRBV28|.|TRBJ1-5|.
TGTGCCAGCAGTTTATGGGGGATCCGGCATTTT
CASSLWGIRHF
>TRBV6-5|.|TRBJ2-7|.
TGTGCCAGCAGTTACTCGACTTTAGGCGGATACTACGAGCAGTACTTC
CASSYSTLGGYYEQYF
>TRBV29-1|TRBD2|TRBJ2-1|.
TGCAGCGTTACCAGAGGCGGGAGCAATGAGCAGTTCTTC
CSVTRGGSNEQFF
>TRBV5-1|.|TRBJ2-1|.
TGCGCCAGCAGCTTAGGGGTTTACAATGAGCAGTTCTTC
CASSLGVYNEQFF
>TRBV6-4|.|TRBJ1-1|once
TGTGCCAGCAGCCCCGGGCGAGGGGCGGTCACTGAAGCTTTCTTT
CASSPGRGAVTEAFF
>TRBV28|.|TRBJ1-2|.
TGTGCCAGCCTCAGGGATAACTATGGCTACACCTTC
CASLRDNYGYTF
>TRBV29-1|.|TRBJ1-5|.
TGCAGCGTTGAAGAAGGGGGGGGGAATCAGCCCCAGCATTTT
CSVEEGGGNQPQHF
>TRBV4-1|.|TRBJ1-4|.
TGCGCCAGCAGCCATAGGGGGGGACCGGGCTACTACTCCCCGGATGAAAAACTGTTTTTT
CASSHRGGPGYYSPDEKLFF
>TRBV6-1|TRBD1|TRBJ1-2|.
TGTGCCAGCAGTAACCCGGGACAGGGAATTCGTGGCTACACCTTC
CASSNPGQGIRGYTF
>TRBV7-2|TRBD1|TRBJ2-7|.
TGTGCCAGCAGCTTAGAGAGGGGACAGGGGTACGAGCAGTACTTC
CASSLERGQGYEQYF
>TRBV29-1|.|TRBJ2-6|few
TGCAGCGTTGATACAGGTAACTCTGGGGCCAACGTCCTGACTTTC
CSVDTGNSGANVLTF
>TRBV6-1|.|TRBJ1-1|.
TGTGCCAGCAGTGAAGATCCGGGCTTGAACACTGAAGCTTTCTTT
CASSEDPGLNTEAFF
>TRBV7-2|TRBD1|TRBJ2-7|.
TGTGCCAGCAGCACTCTAGGACAGGGGTACGAGCAGTACTTC
CASSTLGQGYEQYF
>TRBV5-1|.|TRBJ2-1|.
TGCGCCAGCAGCTTGGAGGGGAGATCCTACAATGAGCAGTTCTTC
CASSLEGRSYNEQFF
>TRBV29-1|.|TRBJ2-3|.
TGCAGCGTTGTCTTCGGGAGCACAGATACGCAGTATTTT
CSVVFGSTDTQYF
>TRBV5-1|TRBD2|TRBJ2-7|.
TGCGCCAGCAGCTTGGGGGTAGCGGGAGGAGCCCCATCAACCTACGAGCAGTACTTC
CASSLGVAGGAPSTYEQYF
>TRBV9|TRBD1|TRBJ1-1|few
TGTGCCAGCAGCACAGGGGTAAACACTGAAGCTTTCTTT
CASSTGVNTEAFF